Below, one T cell receptor beta chain is given with its context. Its antigen is undetermined. Method: immunoSEQ multiplex PCR; TCRdb's copy keeps in-frame clones and lacks some. Found here are about 94,000 clones, around nine tenths of them singletons; the top ten hold approximately 0.28%. The CDR3 totals 13 residues. CDR1 and CDR2 (germline): MNHEY, SVGAGI. V lost 5 bases and J 4 bases, leaving 12 bases between the germline ends. This record belongs to a study of OX40 agonist ivuxolimab in advanced cancers. The overall study: Participants, around 80% male, averaged roughly 60 years of age, ranging from roughly 20 to 85. Partial responses occurred in Three dose-escalation patients, one with hepatocellular carcinoma and two with cutaneous melanoma.

General study results and limits: Partial responders at 0.1-3.0 mg/kg had among the lowest clonal expansion. Blood T cells, both CD4+ and CD8+, expanded clonally by week 6 at 0.1 to 3.0 mg/kg.

The receptor's source is an adult with an advanced solid tumor such as melanoma, head and neck, liver or kidney cancer. Specimen: CD4+ or CD8+ T cells sorted from blood, collected in a trial of the OX40 agonist ivuxolimab. The chain has TRBV6-5 and TRBJ2-7; no reliable D call. The CDR3 DNA sequence: TGTGCCAGCAGTCCCTCCGAGGTGTACGAGCAGTACTTC. It specifies CASSPSEVYEQYF.